Listed here is a single T cell receptor beta chain. MiXCR, run by TCRdb on the 5' RACE reads, gives a single entry per CDR3 protein. Among roughly 310,000 distinct CDR3 sequences listed, 8.7% were seen once. This sample is drawn from a study of T cells after yellow fever vaccination. The CDR3 covers 13 residues. The ends were cut back, 1 base at V and 4 bases at J, with 7 bases in the middle. The germline V gene encodes CDR1 SGHDN and CDR2 FVKESK. The sequencing here drew on PBMCs, taken on the day of the first yellow fever vaccination. The chain is built from TRBV14 and TRBJ2-5; D is unresolved. The origin of this receptor is a man younger than 35 who received the YFV17D yellow fever vaccine. DNA for the CDR3: TGTGCCAGCAGCCAAGCTAGGCGAGAGACCCAGTACTTC. This sequence encodes CASSQARRETQYF.